The clone carrying this TCR beta chain occurred many times. Its antigen is not known. Naive CD45RA+ and memory CD45RA-negative subsets were split from CD4+ cells. V dropped 2 bases and J dropped 7; count of bases not matched to a gene: 4. Looked up from germline, CDR1 is SSHAT and CDR2 is FNYEAQ (reference sequence). The CDR3 runs to 15 residues. The data were obtained in a study of shared clonotypes between healthy human individuals. In the study overall: Aged 18 to 49, the donors were a couple of women and a few men. The study, taken as a whole, reports: The sampled material consisted only of blood, and tissue repertoires are likely to differ.

Genomic DNA (from each subset) was split evenly across several immunoSEQ plates. This table comes from immunoSEQ multiplex PCR, and its TCRdb copy is limited to in-frame clones, with some not included. The sample yields around 1,000,000 clones, roughly 80% seen once. The clonotype was recovered from a man aged 18-30 years in good health. Some clones in this sample may be carry-over from other donors' samples. Source material: memory CD4+ T cells from PBMCs. The subset is: CD45RA-negative fraction. The chain employs TRBV7-7 and TRBJ2-1, with 11 positions matching TRBD2. CDR3 in DNA: TGTGCCAGCAGCTTACTAGCGGGAGGACGGAATGAGCAGTTCTTC. Encoded protein: CASSLLAGGRNEQFF. The whole variable domain, filled in from reference TRBV7-7 and TRBJ2-1, reads GAGVSQSPRYKVTKRGQDVTLRCDPISSHATLYWYQQALGQGPEFLTYFNYEAQPDKSGLPSDRFSAERPEGSISTLTIQRTEQRDSAMYRCASSLLAGGRNEQFFGPGTRLTVL.